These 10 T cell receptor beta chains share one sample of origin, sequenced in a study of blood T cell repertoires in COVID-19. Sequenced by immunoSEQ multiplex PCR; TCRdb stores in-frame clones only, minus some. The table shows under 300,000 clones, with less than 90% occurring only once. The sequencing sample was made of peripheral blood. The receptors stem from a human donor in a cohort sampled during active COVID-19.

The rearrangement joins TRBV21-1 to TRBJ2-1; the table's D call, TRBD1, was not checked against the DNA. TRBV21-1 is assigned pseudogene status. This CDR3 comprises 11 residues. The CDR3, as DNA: TGTGCCATTCTTGGAACGGGACAGAAGTTCTTC. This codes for CAILGTGQKFF.

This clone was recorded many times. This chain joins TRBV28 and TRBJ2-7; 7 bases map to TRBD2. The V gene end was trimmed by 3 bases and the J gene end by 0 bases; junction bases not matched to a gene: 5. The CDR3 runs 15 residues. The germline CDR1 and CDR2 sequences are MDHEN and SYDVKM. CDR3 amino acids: CASSLAGASSYEQYF. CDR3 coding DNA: TGTGCCAGCAGTTTGGCGGGAGCAAGCTCCTACGAGCAGTACTTC.

CDR3 sequence: CASLAGDRNEQFF. The CDR3 DNA follows: TGTGCCAGCTTAGCGGGAGATCGGAATGAGCAGTTCTTC. The chain combines TRBV7-8 with TRBJ2-1, with 9 bases lining up with TRBD2. The CDR3 totals 13 residues. Trimming cost V 8 bases and J 7 bases; bases outside gene matches: 6. Germline CDR1 reads SGHVS; CDR2 reads FQNEAQ.

CDR3 in amino acids: CATSGTPSGVDEQFF. The CDR3 nucleotides are TGTGCCACCAGTGGAACCCCTAGCGGGGTCGATGAGCAGTTCTTC. This chain links TRBV24-1 with TRBJ2-1; 9 nucleotides align to TRBD2. This CDR3 is built from 15 residues. V trimming: 5 bases; J trimming: 8 bases; junction bases outside the gene matches: 9. The germline V gene has CDR1 KGHDR and CDR2 SFDVKD.

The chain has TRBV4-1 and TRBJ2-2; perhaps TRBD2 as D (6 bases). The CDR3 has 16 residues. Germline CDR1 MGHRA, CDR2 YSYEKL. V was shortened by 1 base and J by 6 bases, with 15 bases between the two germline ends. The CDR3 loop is CASSQVGTQRSGELFF. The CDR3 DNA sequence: TGCGCCAGCAGCCAAGTTGGGACTCAACGGTCCGGGGAGCTGTTTTTT.

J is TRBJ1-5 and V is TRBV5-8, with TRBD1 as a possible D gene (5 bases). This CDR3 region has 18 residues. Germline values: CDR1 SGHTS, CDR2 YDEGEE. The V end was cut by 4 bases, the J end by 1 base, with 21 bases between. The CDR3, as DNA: TGTGCCAGCAGCCACAATAAAAGGGGAGCGGGGAGCAATCAGCCCCAGCATTTT. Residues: CASSHNKRGAGSNQPQHF.

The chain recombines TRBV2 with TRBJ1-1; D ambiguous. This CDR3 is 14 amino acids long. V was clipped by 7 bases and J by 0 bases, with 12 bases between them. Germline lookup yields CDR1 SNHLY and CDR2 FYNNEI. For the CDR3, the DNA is TGTGCCAGCATGACAACCCTCATGAACACTGAAGCTTTCTTT. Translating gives CASMTTLMNTEAFF.

CDR3 region: CASSFDNQRYGYTF. The CDR3 nucleotides read TGTGCCAGCAGCTTCGACAATCAGAGATATGGCTACACCTTC. The rearrangement links TRBV7-8 to TRBJ1-2; D gene uncertain. The CDR3 contains 14 residues. V shed 3 bases and J shed 5 bases, with 13 bases lying between them. Per germline, CDR1 SGHVS and CDR2 FQNEAQ.

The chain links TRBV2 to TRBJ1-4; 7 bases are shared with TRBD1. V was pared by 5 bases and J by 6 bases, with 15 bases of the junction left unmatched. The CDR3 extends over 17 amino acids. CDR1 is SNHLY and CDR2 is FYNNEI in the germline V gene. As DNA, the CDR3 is TGTGCCAGCAGTTGGACAGGTGCTGATCTACGATATGAAAAACTGTTTTTT. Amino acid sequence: CASSWTGADLRYEKLFF.

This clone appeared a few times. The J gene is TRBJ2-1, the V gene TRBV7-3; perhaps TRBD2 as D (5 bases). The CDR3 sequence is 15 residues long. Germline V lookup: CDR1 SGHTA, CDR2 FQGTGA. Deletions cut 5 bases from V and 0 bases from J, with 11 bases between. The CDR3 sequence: CASSPSGSSYNEQFF. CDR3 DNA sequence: TGTGCCAGCAGCCCGAGCGGAAGCTCCTACAATGAGCAGTTCTTC.